The 20 T cell receptor beta chains reported below all come from one sample, sequenced in a study of cytomegalovirus exposure and HLA in healthy donors. The PCR was carried out with 60 Vbeta primers and 13 Jbeta primers. TCRdb's copy holds only in-frame clones and misses some; the assay was immunoSEQ multiplex PCR. This table has under 200,000 clones, 73% appearing once. The specimen sequenced was PBMCs. These receptors were obtained from a woman in her thirties in good health and CMV-seronegative.

This clone was seen a few times. This chain links TRBV7-9 with TRBJ2-1; 9 nucleotides line up with TRBD1. The CDR3 spans 12 residues. Germline-derived CDR1 and CDR2 are SEHNR and FQNEAQ (reference sequence). V was clipped by 6 bases and J by 9 bases; unmatched bases: 3. The CDR3 DNA is TGTGCCAGCAGGCCGGACAGGGGTGAGCAGTTCTTC. Translated: CASRPDRGEQFF.

CDR3 protein: CASSRTGGPGELFF. In DNA form, the CDR3 reads TGCGCCAGCAGTCGGACAGGGGGGCCCGGGGAGCTGTTTTTT. This rearrangement joins TRBV10-2 to TRBJ2-2; 10 bases are shared with TRBD1. Germline V gene data show CDR1 as WSHSY and CDR2 as SAAADI. This CDR3 spans 14 amino acids. V lost 5 bases to trimming and J lost 6 bases; unmatched junction nucleotides: 3.

This clone occurred once. The chain employs TRBV5-1 and TRBJ2-7; 7 bases line up with TRBD1. CDR1 SGHRS and CDR2 YFSETQ come from the germline V gene. The CDR3 is made up of 14 amino acids. After removal of 3 bases from V and 3 bases from J, the junction contained 6 bases not matched to a gene. The chain's CDR3 is CASSWGQSGYEQYF. CDR3 nucleotide sequence: TGCGCCAGCAGCTGGGGACAGTCCGGCTACGAGCAGTACTTC.

The V gene is TRBV30, the J gene TRBJ2-2, with D uncertain. There are 13 residues in the CDR3. Between the trimmed V and J ends, which lost 1 base and 2 bases, there was a span of 5 bases. From germline, CDR1 is GTSNPN and CDR2 SVGIG (reference sequence). This chain's CDR3 is CAWSAFNTGELFF. In DNA form, the CDR3 reads TGTGCCTGGAGTGCCTTTAACACCGGGGAGCTGTTTTTT. The full variable domain, its missing parts supplied by reference TRBV30 and TRBJ2-2, is SQTIHQWPATLVQPVGSPLSLECTVEGTSNPNLYWYRQAAGRGLQLLFYSVGIGQISSEVPQNLSASRPQDRQFILSSKKLLLSDSGFYLCAWSAFNTGELFFGEGSRLTVL.

This chain connects TRBV18 to TRBJ2-1, with D possibly being TRBD2 (6 bases). Trimming took 0 bases from V and 10 from J, leaving 7 bases between them. Germline-derived CDR1 and CDR2 are KGHSH and LQKENI. The CDR3 loop spans 12 amino acids. The CDR3 sequence: CASSPPLAEQFF. Written as DNA, the CDR3 is TGTGCCAGCTCACCACCGCTAGCGGAGCAGTTCTTC.

The sample holds a few counts of this clone. The rearrangement links TRBV2 to TRBJ1-1; possible D gene TRBD1, 5 bases. The germline V gene encodes CDR1 SNHLY and CDR2 FYNNEI. CDR3 length equals 14 residues. V was clipped by 4 bases and J by 1 base, with 10 bases between them. Here the CDR3 DNA reads TGTGCCAGCAGTGTTCAGGGTGGGAACACTGAAGCTTTCTTT. The encoded protein is CASSVQGGNTEAFF.

This clone was observed a handful of times. V usage is TRBV5-1 and J usage is TRBJ1-2; 9 bases match TRBD1. The germline gives CDR1 SGHRS, CDR2 YFSETQ. J gave up 1 base and V 2 bases, and 3 bases lay outside the gene matches. This CDR3 spans 15 amino acids. CDR3 coding DNA: TGCGCCAGCAGCTTCCGGACAGGGGATAACTATGGCTACACCTTC. This gives the protein CASSFRTGDNYGYTF.

This chain connects TRBV5-4 to TRBJ2-5, with 7 bases lining up with TRBD1. V lost 4 bases to trimming and J lost 2 bases; unmatched junction nucleotides: 8. Germline assignment: CDR1 SGHNT and CDR2 YYREEE (reference sequence). The CDR3 has 15 residues. This CDR3 is CASSPGTASQETQYF. CDR3 DNA sequence: TGTGCCAGCAGCCCCGGGACAGCCTCACAAGAGACCCAGTACTTC.

The V gene is TRBV7-2, the J gene TRBJ2-3, with D unclear. V lost 0 bases and J 3 bases, leaving 16 bases between the germline ends. The CDR3 runs to 17 residues. Germline CDR1 SGHTA, CDR2 FQGNSA. This chain's CDR3 is CASSLAGVGSTTDTQYF. CDR3 nucleotide sequence: TGTGCCAGCAGCTTAGCGGGTGTGGGCAGTACAACAGATACGCAGTATTTT.

This clone was detected only once. The chain links TRBV29-1 to TRBJ2-5; 14 positions agree with TRBD2. J was trimmed by 2 bases and V by 6 bases; bases with no gene match: 14. This CDR3 region has 18 residues. The germline V gene encodes CDR1 SQVTM and CDR2 ANQGSEA. The CDR3 reads CSVRGTGLAGVWQETQYF. The DNA of the CDR3 is TGCAGCGTCCGAGGGACGGGACTAGCGGGAGTTTGGCAAGAGACCCAGTACTTC. The variable domain in full, with the rest retrieved from reference TRBV29-1 and TRBJ2-5, is SAVISQKPSRDICQRGTSLTIQCQVDSQVTMMFWYRQQPGQSLTLIATANQGSEATYESGFVIDKFPISRPNLTFSTLTVSNMSPEDSSIYLCSVRGTGLAGVWQETQYFGPGTRLLVL.

The V call is TRBV7-8, the J call TRBJ1-1; TRBD1 might be the D (5 bases). The CDR3 is made up of 15 amino acids. Trimming removed 5 bases from V and 4 bases from J, with 17 bases in between. CDR1 is SGHVS and CDR2 is FQNEAQ in the germline V gene. CDR3 residues: CASSPIGALRTEAFF. CDR3 nucleotide sequence: TGTGCCAGCAGCCCAATAGGGGCTTTGCGCACTGAAGCTTTCTTT.

This chain uses TRBV5-6 with TRBJ1-6; D not certain. The CDR3 contains 15 residues. The V gene lost 4 bases and the J gene lost 15 bases, with 23 bases spanning the gap. The germline V gene encodes CDR1 SGHDT and CDR2 YYEEEE. The DNA for the CDR3 is TGTGCCAGCAGCACCGACCTTGACCGACTCGGTTACCTCCACTTT. Translating gives CASSTDLDRLGYLHF.

The CDR3 sequence is CASSLDSDSPLHF. The CDR3, as DNA: TGTGCCAGCAGCTTAGACAGCGATTCACCCCTCCACTTT. This chain joins TRBV7-3 and TRBJ1-6; TRBD1 is a possible D gene (5 bases). Deletions cut 2 bases from V and 8 bases from J, with 7 bases between. The V gene's germline CDR1 is SGHTA and CDR2 FQGTGA. The CDR3 length is 13 residues.

V gene TRBV11-2 combines with J gene TRBJ1-2, with TRBD1 matching over 8 bases. With 5 bases clipped from V and 4 bases from J, the junction kept 9 bases outside the gene matches. Germline lookup yields CDR1 SGHAT and CDR2 FQNNGV. The length of the CDR3 is 15 residues. The CDR3 sequence is CASSSTGTGVYGYTF. CDR3 DNA: TGTGCCAGCAGCAGCACCGGGACAGGAGTCTATGGCTACACCTTC.

This clone was seen more than once but under ten times. The CDR3 DNA is TGTGCCAGCAGCTTAGATGGCTTGTACTATGGCTACACCTTC. It specifies CASSLDGLYYGYTF. This chain links TRBV7-8 with TRBJ1-2, with unresolved D. The germline V gene has CDR1 SGHVS and CDR2 FQNEAQ. Trimming removed 1 base at V and 3 bases at J, with 9 bases between. The CDR3 runs 14 residues. Full variable domain (remainder filled in from reference TRBV7-8 and TRBJ1-2): GAGVSQSPRYKVAKRGQDVALRCDPISGHVSLFWYQQALGQGPEFLTYFQNEAQLDKSGLPSDRFFAERPEGSVSTLKIQRTQQEDSAVYLCASSLDGLYYGYTFGSGTRLTVV.

This clone was detected only once. The same CDR3 can be traced to other DNA sequences in this sample. This sequence joins TRBV2 and TRBJ1-3; D is unresolved. This CDR3 spans 13 amino acids. The V end lost 7 bases, the J end lost 0 bases, and 7 bases lay between the germline ends. Germline loops: CDR1 SNHLY, CDR2 FYNNEI. For the CDR3, the DNA is TGTGCCAGCACCCCCTTCTCTGGAAACACCATATATTTT. It specifies CASTPFSGNTIYF.

The CDR3 DNA sequence: TGTGCCAGCAGCGCCCCAGGGGGTGAGCAGTACTTC. It encodes CASSAPGGEQYF. V gene TRBV9 combines with J gene TRBJ2-7; 7 positions agree with TRBD1. The CDR3 totals 12 residues. The junction had 4 bases not matched to a gene; V was cut back by 3 bases and J by 7 bases. Per the germline V gene, CDR1 is SGDLS and CDR2 is YYNGEE.

DNA for the CDR3: TGTGCCAGCAGCCGCTGGGGCAGTCCAAATCAGCCCCAGCATTTT. Translated, it gives CASSRWGSPNQPQHF. The chain employs TRBV7-2 and TRBJ1-5; tentative D call: TRBD1 (5 bases). Between the trimmed V and J ends, which lost 5 bases and 4 bases, there was a span of 15 bases. This CDR3 has 15 amino acids. From germline, CDR1 is SGHTA and CDR2 FQGNSA.

Comments on this clone: One end of the junction varies from germline; a read error may be responsible. The J gene is TRBJ2-5, the V gene TRBV5-1; perhaps TRBD1 as D (6 bases). The CDR3 extends over 14 amino acids. Per the germline V gene, CDR1 is SGHRS and CDR2 is YFSETQ. Here the CDR3 DNA reads TGCGCCAGCAGCCTTGACCCAGGGGAAGATACCCAGTACTTC. It translates to CASSLDPGEDTQYF.

The chain couples TRBV19 to TRBJ2-2; D is perhaps TRBD1 (6 bases). Germline lookup yields CDR1 LNHDA and CDR2 SQIVND (reference sequence). CDR3 size: 14 residues. Trimming pared 6 bases from V and 7 bases from J, leaving 15 bases between. The CDR3 loop is CASSDTGKDGELFF. For the CDR3, the DNA is TGTGCCAGTAGCGACACAGGGAAGGACGGGGAGCTGTTTTTT.